The sequence of this T cell receptor (beta chain) was determined in a study of T cell repertoires in cytomegalovirus infection. Turning to the study itself: Public TCR beta signatures were indicative of both CMV infection and a matching HLA type.

Regarding the study as a whole: Predominance within the ex vivo response was attributable to HLA-C-restricted CMV-specific TCR beta clonotypes.

Each CDR3 protein gets one entry after TCRdb re-called the reads with MiXCR. Among under 350,000 distinct CDR3 sequences listed, more than 9% were seen once. This clonotype showed up just a few times. The antigen remains undetermined. The TCR was taken from a human donor in good health (CMV status not recorded). Some clones in this sample may be carry-over from other donors' samples. The specimen sequenced was PBMCs.

CDR3 amino acids: CAISGGAGAGYTF. Written as DNA, the CDR3 is TGTGCCATCAGTGGGGGTGCGGGGGCAGGCTACACCTTC. The chain recombines TRBV10-3 with TRBJ1-2; D is perhaps TRBD1 (6 bases). Germline V gene data show CDR1 as ENHRY and CDR2 as SYGVKD. The V end lost 4 bases, the J end lost 8 bases, and 14 bases lay between the germline ends. The CDR3 has 13 residues.